This is a list of T cell receptor beta chains from one sample in a study of shared clonotypes between healthy human individuals. TCRdb keeps only in-frame clones here, not all; method: immunoSEQ multiplex PCR. In the table there are nearly 1 million clones, less than 85% of which are singletons. The specimen sequenced was memory CD4+ T cells sorted from blood. These receptors all come from a man aged 18 to 29 in good health. Both conserved end residues are part of each CDR3. The order of the fields is CDR3 DNA, CDR3 protein, V gene, D gene, J gene, clone size. A D gene is named only where the DNA matches it firmly. Rows give clone size only sometimes, using once, few, many, or a class for an expanded clone.

CDR3 DNA: TGTGCCAGCCGTAGGACGGCAGGGAAGGGAGATACGCAGTATTTT
CDR3 protein: CASRRTAGKGDTQYF
V gene: TRBV7-8
D gene: -
J gene: TRBJ2-3
clone size: -

CDR3 DNA: TGTGCCAGCAGTGAATGGGAGGGGGCGACCACCTTC
CDR3 protein: CASSEWEGATTF
V gene: TRBV6-1
D gene: TRBD1
J gene: TRBJ1-2
clone size: -

CDR3 DNA: TGTGCCATCAGTTCGAGGTTAAAGTTCTACGAGCAGTACTTC
CDR3 protein: CAISSRLKFYEQYF
V gene: TRBV10-3
D gene: -
J gene: TRBJ2-7
clone size: -

CDR3 DNA: TGTGCCAGCAGCCAGCTACTAGCGGGAGTGCAAGAGCAGTACTTC
CDR3 protein: CASSQLLAGVQEQYF
V gene: TRBV14
D gene: TRBD2
J gene: TRBJ2-7
clone size: -

CDR3 DNA: TGTGCCAGCAGCGCGGGACTACCAGCCTACGAGCAGTACTTC
CDR3 protein: CASSAGLPAYEQYF
V gene: TRBV5-4
D gene: TRBD2
J gene: TRBJ2-7
clone size: -

CDR3 DNA: TGTGCCAGCAGCGTAGCTTGGGGCAATGAGCAGTTCTTC
CDR3 protein: CASSVAWGNEQFF
V gene: TRBV9
D gene: -
J gene: TRBJ2-1
clone size: -

CDR3 DNA: TGTGCCAGCAGCTTGCCCGGGGCATCCGCTTTCTTT
CDR3 protein: CASSLPGASAFF
V gene: TRBV7-6
D gene: -
J gene: TRBJ1-1
clone size: -

CDR3 DNA: TGTGCCACCAGCAGAGTAGACACGTACTATGGCTACACCTTC
CDR3 protein: CATSRVDTYYGYTF
V gene: TRBV15
D gene: -
J gene: TRBJ1-2
clone size: -

CDR3 DNA: TGTGCCAGCAACCCTCGGGGTAACACCGGGGAGCTGTTTTTT
CDR3 protein: CASNPRGNTGELFF
V gene: TRBV6-6
D gene: -
J gene: TRBJ2-2
clone size: -

CDR3 DNA: TGCGCCAGCAGCCAACGACAGGGAACAACTAATGAAAAACTGTTTTTT
CDR3 protein: CASSQRQGTTNEKLFF
V gene: TRBV4-1
D gene: TRBD1
J gene: TRBJ1-4
clone size: few

CDR3 DNA: TGTGCCAGCAGCCCCGTTAATGAAAAACTGTTTTTT
CDR3 protein: CASSPVNEKLFF
V gene: TRBV6-6
D gene: -
J gene: TRBJ1-4
clone size: -

CDR3 DNA: TGTGCCTGGAGGGACCGGGGGGGCTACACCTTC
CDR3 protein: CAWRDRGGYTF
V gene: TRBV30
D gene: -
J gene: TRBJ1-2
clone size: -

CDR3 DNA: TGTGCCAGCAGCGTAACTAGCGGGATAACCTACAATGAGCAGTTCTTC
CDR3 protein: CASSVTSGITYNEQFF
V gene: TRBV9
D gene: TRBD2
J gene: TRBJ2-1
clone size: -

CDR3 DNA: TGTGCCAGCAGCTACTCGGCGGCGAGCTCCTACGAGCAGTACTTC
CDR3 protein: CASSYSAASSYEQYF
V gene: TRBV7-8
D gene: -
J gene: TRBJ2-7
clone size: -

CDR3 DNA: TGTGCCAGCAGTTATCGGACGGAAAACACTGAAGCTTTCTTT
CDR3 protein: CASSYRTENTEAFF
V gene: TRBV6-5
D gene: -
J gene: TRBJ1-1
clone size: -

CDR3 DNA: TGTGCCAGCAGTAAAAGCGTTGAGCAGTTCTTC
CDR3 protein: CASSKSVEQFF
V gene: TRBV2
D gene: -
J gene: TRBJ2-1
clone size: -

CDR3 DNA: TGCGCCAGCAGTGTCGCAGGGAGGGGTGAGCAGTTCTTC
CDR3 protein: CASSVAGRGEQFF
V gene: TRBV10-1
D gene: TRBD2
J gene: TRBJ2-1
clone size: once

CDR3 DNA: TGTGCCAGCAGCCCGCATCAAGCGGGAGTGGGGAATGAGCAGTTCTTC
CDR3 protein: CASSPHQAGVGNEQFF
V gene: TRBV7-2
D gene: TRBD2
J gene: TRBJ2-1
clone size: -

CDR3 DNA: TGTGCCAGCTCACCAGGGGGCGAGTATGGCTACACCTTC
CDR3 protein: CASSPGGEYGYTF
V gene: TRBV18
D gene: -
J gene: TRBJ1-2
clone size: -

CDR3 DNA: TGCGCCAGCAGCCAAGGGCAGGACACACAAGAGACCCAGTACTTC
CDR3 protein: CASSQGQDTQETQYF
V gene: TRBV4-3
D gene: -
J gene: TRBJ2-5
clone size: -

CDR3 DNA: TGTGCCTGGACACGGCCCCTCTCCCCTAGCGGGAGGGTAGAGACCCAGTACTTC
CDR3 protein: CAWTRPLSPSGRVETQYF
V gene: TRBV30
D gene: TRBD2
J gene: TRBJ2-5
clone size: -

CDR3 DNA: TGCGCCAGCAGCTTGAGTAGTAGCTTAGAGACCCAGTACTTC
CDR3 protein: CASSLSSSLETQYF
V gene: TRBV5-1
D gene: -
J gene: TRBJ2-5
clone size: once

CDR3 DNA: TGTGCCAGCAGTTACGCCGCACAGGCCGGTTATGGCTACACCTTC
CDR3 protein: CASSYAAQAGYGYTF
V gene: TRBV6-5
D gene: -
J gene: TRBJ1-2
clone size: -

CDR3 DNA: TGCGCCAGCAGTGACCCTCGGGGGGGATCGGGCGAGCAGTACTTC
CDR3 protein: CASSDPRGGSGEQYF
V gene: TRBV10-1
D gene: TRBD2
J gene: TRBJ2-7
clone size: once

CDR3 DNA: TGTGCCAGCTCACCTCCGGGGCGTTTAAGGGACGAGCAGTACTTC
CDR3 protein: CASSPPGRLRDEQYF
V gene: TRBV18
D gene: -
J gene: TRBJ2-7
clone size: -

CDR3 DNA: TGTGCCGTACCAAAGACAGCCGCCGAAAGAAACACCATATATTTT
CDR3 protein: CAVPKTAAERNTIYF
V gene: TRBV7-9
D gene: -
J gene: TRBJ1-3
clone size: few

CDR3 DNA: TGTGCCAGCAGTTCCTCCGGGGGAACCCAGTACTTC
CDR3 protein: CASSSSGGTQYF
V gene: TRBV28
D gene: -
J gene: TRBJ2-5
clone size: few

CDR3 DNA: TGTGCCACGGGCCTTTACACAGATACGCAGTATTTT
CDR3 protein: CATGLYTDTQYF
V gene: TRBV7-2
D gene: -
J gene: TRBJ2-3
clone size: -

CDR3 DNA: TGTGCCAGCAGTTCGGGACAGGCGACGACTGAAGCTTTCTTT
CDR3 protein: CASSSGQATTEAFF
V gene: TRBV28
D gene: TRBD1
J gene: TRBJ1-1
clone size: -

CDR3 DNA: TGTGCCAGCAGCTTACGCCGGCTAGCCAATAAATACAATGAGCAGTTCTTC
CDR3 protein: CASSLRRLANKYNEQFF
V gene: TRBV5-7
D gene: -
J gene: TRBJ2-1
clone size: -

CDR3 DNA: TGTGCCAGCAGCCGATCGGGACAGGATGGGCAAGGAGGGCAGTACTTC
CDR3 protein: CASSRSGQDGQGGQYF
V gene: TRBV11-3
D gene: TRBD1
J gene: TRBJ2-7
clone size: -

CDR3 DNA: TGTGCCAGCAGTTTGAGGTTGGGGGCGGGCGATGAAAAACTGTTTTTT
CDR3 protein: CASSLRLGAGDEKLFF
V gene: TRBV28
D gene: -
J gene: TRBJ1-4
clone size: -

CDR3 DNA: -
CDR3 protein: CASSPSFGAEVFQYF
V gene: TRBV18
D gene: -
J gene: TRBJ2-4
clone size: -

CDR3 DNA: TGCGCCAGCAAGTTGGGCTCAGAGAATCAGCCCCAGCATTTT
CDR3 protein: CASKLGSENQPQHF
V gene: TRBV5-1
D gene: -
J gene: TRBJ1-5
clone size: few

CDR3 DNA: TGCGCCAGCAGCCAAGATCTAGGGTGGGAGCAGTACTTC
CDR3 protein: CASSQDLGWEQYF
V gene: TRBV4-1
D gene: -
J gene: TRBJ2-7
clone size: -

CDR3 DNA: TGTGCCAGCAGCTTAATGTTAGGACAGAACTATGGCTACACCTTC
CDR3 protein: CASSLMLGQNYGYTF
V gene: TRBV7-2
D gene: -
J gene: TRBJ1-2
clone size: few

CDR3 DNA: TGTGCCAGCGTCGCTGGCGAGCAGTTCTTC
CDR3 protein: CASVAGEQFF
V gene: TRBV2
D gene: -
J gene: TRBJ2-1
clone size: -

CDR3 DNA: TGTGCCAGCATTAAGGATAGTTTTCCCGGGGAGCTGTTTTTT
CDR3 protein: CASIKDSFPGELFF
V gene: TRBV6-6
D gene: -
J gene: TRBJ2-2
clone size: -

CDR3 DNA: TGCGCCAGCAGCCCTCAGGGGAATGAAAAACTGTTTTTT
CDR3 protein: CASSPQGNEKLFF
V gene: TRBV5-1
D gene: -
J gene: TRBJ1-4
clone size: -